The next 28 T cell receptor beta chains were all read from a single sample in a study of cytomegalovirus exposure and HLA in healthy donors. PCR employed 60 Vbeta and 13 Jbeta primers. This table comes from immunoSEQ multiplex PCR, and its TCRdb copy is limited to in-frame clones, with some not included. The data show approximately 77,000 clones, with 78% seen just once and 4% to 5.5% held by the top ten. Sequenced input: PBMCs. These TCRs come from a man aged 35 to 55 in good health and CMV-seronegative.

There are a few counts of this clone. The CDR3, as DNA: TGTGCCAGCAGCCACCTAGCGGGAGGGACCTACAATGAGCAGTTCTTC. This codes for CASSHLAGGTYNEQFF. The genes are TRBV4-2 and TRBJ2-1; TRBD2 agrees at 12 bases. This CDR3 is built from 16 residues. CDR1 and CDR2 (germline): LGHNA, YNFKEQ. The ends lost 3 bases at V and 2 bases at J; junction bases unmatched: 2.

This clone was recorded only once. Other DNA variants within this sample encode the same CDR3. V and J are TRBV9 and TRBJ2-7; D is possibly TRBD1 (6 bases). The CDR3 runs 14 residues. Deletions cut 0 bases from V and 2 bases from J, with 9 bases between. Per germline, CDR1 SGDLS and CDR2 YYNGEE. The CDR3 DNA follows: TGTGCCAGCAGCGTAGGAGGGGGAACCTACGAGCAGTACTTC. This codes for CASSVGGGTYEQYF.

The CDR3 spells CASSPTGGSDYEQYF. Written as DNA, the CDR3 is TGTGCCAGCAGCCCGACTGGTGGGAGTGACTACGAGCAGTACTTC. The chain couples TRBV7-4 to TRBJ2-7, with D perhaps matching TRBD2 (5 bases). This CDR3 region has 15 residues. V lost 5 bases and J lost 3, with 17 bases in between. In germline, CDR1 is SGHVT, CDR2 SQSDAQ.

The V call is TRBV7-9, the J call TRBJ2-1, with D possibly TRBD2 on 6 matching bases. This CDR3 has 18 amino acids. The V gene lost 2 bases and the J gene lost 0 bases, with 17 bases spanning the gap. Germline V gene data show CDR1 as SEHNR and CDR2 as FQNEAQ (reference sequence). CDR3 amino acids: CASSLNAGGVSSYNEQFF. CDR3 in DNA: TGTGCCAGCAGCTTAAACGCCGGCGGGGTGAGCTCCTACAATGAGCAGTTCTTC. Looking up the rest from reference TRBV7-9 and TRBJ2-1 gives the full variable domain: DTGVSQNPRHKITKRGQNVTFRCDPISEHNRLYWYRQTLGQGPEFLTYFQNEAQLEKSRLLSDRFSAERPKGSFSTLEIQRTEQGDSAMYLCASSLNAGGVSSYNEQFFGPGTRLTVL.

The CDR3 region is CASSPGLRETQYF. The CDR3 DNA reads TGTGCCAGCTCACCGGGACTCAGGGAGACCCAGTACTTC. The chain carries TRBV18 and TRBJ2-5; D might be TRBD2 (6 bases). V was trimmed by 3 bases and J by 5 bases, leaving 10 bases between them. The germline V gene encodes CDR1 KGHSH and CDR2 LQKENI. The CDR3 length is 13 residues.

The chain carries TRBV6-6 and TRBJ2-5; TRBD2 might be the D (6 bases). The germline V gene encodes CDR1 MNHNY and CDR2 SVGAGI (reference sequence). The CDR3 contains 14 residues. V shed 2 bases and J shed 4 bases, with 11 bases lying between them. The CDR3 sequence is CASSYGGYGETQYF. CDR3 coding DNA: TGTGCCAGCAGTTACGGGGGGTATGGAGAGACCCAGTACTTC.

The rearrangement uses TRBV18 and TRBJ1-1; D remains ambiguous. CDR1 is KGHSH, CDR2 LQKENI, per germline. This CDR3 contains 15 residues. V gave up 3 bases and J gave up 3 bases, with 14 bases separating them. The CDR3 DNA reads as TGTGCCAGCTCACCCCTCCCGGGGAAAGACACTGAAGCTTTCTTT. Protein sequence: CASSPLPGKDTEAFF.

DNA for the CDR3: TGTGCCAGCAGCTTTGGTGCAGGGTCTAGCTCTGGAAACACCATATATTTT. Translated, it gives CASSFGAGSSSGNTIYF. The V and J genes are TRBV5-5 and TRBJ1-3, with a weak D call TRBD1 (5 bases). V lost 2 bases to trimming and J lost 0 bases, with 15 bases between them. This CDR3 has 17 amino acids. Germline V CDR1 and CDR2: SGHKS, YYEKEE (reference sequence).

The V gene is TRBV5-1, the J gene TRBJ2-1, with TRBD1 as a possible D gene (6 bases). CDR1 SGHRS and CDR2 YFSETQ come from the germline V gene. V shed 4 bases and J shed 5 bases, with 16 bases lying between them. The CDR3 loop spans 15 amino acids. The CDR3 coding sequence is TGCGCCAGCAGCGTAGGGGGACCGCGAAACAATGAGCAGTTCTTC. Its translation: CASSVGGPRNNEQFF.

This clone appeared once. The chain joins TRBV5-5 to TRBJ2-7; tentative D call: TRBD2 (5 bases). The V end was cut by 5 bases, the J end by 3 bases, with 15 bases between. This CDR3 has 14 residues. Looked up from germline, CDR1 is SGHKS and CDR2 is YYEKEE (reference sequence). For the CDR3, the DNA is TGTGCCAGCAGTCCGGAGGTTCTGCTCTACGAGCAGTACTTC. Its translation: CASSPEVLLYEQYF.

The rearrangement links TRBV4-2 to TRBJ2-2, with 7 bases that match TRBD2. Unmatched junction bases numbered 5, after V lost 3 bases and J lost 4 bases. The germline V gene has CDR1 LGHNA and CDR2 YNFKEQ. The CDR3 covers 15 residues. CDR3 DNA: TGTGCCAGCAGCCAGGCGGGAGCGTTCACCGGGGAGCTGTTTTTT. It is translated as CASSQAGAFTGELFF.

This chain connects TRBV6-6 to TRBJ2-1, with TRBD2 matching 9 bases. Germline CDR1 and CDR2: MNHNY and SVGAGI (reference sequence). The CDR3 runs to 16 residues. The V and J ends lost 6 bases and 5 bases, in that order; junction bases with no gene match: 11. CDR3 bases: TGTGCCAGCAGCTCGGGGGCGGGACTAGCAGACAATGAGCAGTTCTTC. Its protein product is CASSSGAGLADNEQFF.

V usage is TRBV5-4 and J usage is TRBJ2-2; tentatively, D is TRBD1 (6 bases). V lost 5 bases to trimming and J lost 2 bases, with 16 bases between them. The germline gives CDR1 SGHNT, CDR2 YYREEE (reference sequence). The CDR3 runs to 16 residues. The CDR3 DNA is TGTGCCAGCAGGTCCCCCGGGACACATAACACCGGGGAGCTGTTTTTT. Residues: CASRSPGTHNTGELFF. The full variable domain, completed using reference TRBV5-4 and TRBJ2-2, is ETGVTQSPTHLIKTRGQQVTLRCSSQSGHNTVSWYQQALGQGPQFIFQYYREEENGRGNFPPRFSGLQFPNYSSELNVNALELDDSALYLCASRSPGTHNTGELFFGEGSRLTVL.

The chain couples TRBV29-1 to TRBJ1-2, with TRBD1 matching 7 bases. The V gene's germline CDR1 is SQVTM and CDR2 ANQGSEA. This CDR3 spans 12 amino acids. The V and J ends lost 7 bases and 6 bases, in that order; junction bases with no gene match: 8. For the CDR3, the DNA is TGCAGCGGACTTGGGACAGTTGATGGCTACACCTTC. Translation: CSGLGTVDGYTF.

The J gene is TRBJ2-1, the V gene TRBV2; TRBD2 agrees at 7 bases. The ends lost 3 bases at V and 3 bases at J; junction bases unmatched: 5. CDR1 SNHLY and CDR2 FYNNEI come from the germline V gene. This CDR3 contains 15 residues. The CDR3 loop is CASSDETSLYNEQFF. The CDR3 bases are TGTGCCAGCAGTGATGAGACTAGCCTCTACAATGAGCAGTTCTTC.

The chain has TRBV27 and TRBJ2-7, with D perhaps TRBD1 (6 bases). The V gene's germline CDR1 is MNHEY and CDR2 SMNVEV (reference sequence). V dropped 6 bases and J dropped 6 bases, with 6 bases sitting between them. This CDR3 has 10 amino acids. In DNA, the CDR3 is TGTGCCAGCAGGGGGGCCGAGCAGTACTTC. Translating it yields CASRGAEQYF.

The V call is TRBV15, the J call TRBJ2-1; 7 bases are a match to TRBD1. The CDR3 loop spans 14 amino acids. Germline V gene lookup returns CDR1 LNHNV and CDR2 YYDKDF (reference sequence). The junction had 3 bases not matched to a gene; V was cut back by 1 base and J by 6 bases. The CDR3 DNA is TGTGCCACCAGCAGAGGGACAGGTTGCAATGAGCAGTTCTTC. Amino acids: CATSRGTGCNEQFF.

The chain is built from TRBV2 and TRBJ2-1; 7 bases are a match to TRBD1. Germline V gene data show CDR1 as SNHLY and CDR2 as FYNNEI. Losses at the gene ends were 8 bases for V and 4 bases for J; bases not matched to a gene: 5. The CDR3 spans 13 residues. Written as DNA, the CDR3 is TGTGCCAGCCGGGACAGTAATTACAATGAGCAGTTCTTC. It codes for CASRDSNYNEQFF.

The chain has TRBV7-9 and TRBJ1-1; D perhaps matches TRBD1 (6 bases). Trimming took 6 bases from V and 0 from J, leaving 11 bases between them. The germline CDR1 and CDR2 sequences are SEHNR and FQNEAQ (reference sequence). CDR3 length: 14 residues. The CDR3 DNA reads TGTGCCAGCAGGACAGGCCAAATGAACACTGAAGCTTTCTTT. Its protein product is CASRTGQMNTEAFF.

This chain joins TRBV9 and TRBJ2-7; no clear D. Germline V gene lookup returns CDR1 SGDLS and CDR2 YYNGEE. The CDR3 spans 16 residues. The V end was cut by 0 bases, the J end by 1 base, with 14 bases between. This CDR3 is CASSVGMGSRSYEQYF. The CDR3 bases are TGTGCCAGCAGCGTAGGAATGGGTTCTAGATCCTACGAGCAGTACTTC.

The CDR3 loop is CASSTGSYEQYF. In DNA form, the CDR3 reads TGTGCCAGCAGTACAGGGTCCTACGAGCAGTACTTC. This chain joins TRBV2 and TRBJ2-7; TRBD1 is a possible D gene (6 bases). The CDR3 is 12 amino acids. The V end lost 5 bases, the J end lost 1 base, and 6 bases lay between the germline ends. From germline, CDR1 is SNHLY and CDR2 FYNNEI.

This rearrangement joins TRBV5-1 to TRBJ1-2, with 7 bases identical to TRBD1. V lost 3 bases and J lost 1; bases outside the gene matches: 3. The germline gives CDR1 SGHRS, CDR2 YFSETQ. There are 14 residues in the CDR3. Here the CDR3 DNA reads TGCGCCAGCAGCTCAGCAGGGGGTAACTATGGCTACACCTTC. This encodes CASSSAGGNYGYTF.

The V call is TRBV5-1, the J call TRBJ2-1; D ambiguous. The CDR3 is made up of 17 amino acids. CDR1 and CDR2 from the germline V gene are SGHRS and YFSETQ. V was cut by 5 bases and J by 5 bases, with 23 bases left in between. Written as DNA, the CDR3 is TGCGCCAGCAGTTTCACACCTGACATACCCCCCAACAATGAGCAGTTCTTC. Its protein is CASSFTPDIPPNNEQFF.

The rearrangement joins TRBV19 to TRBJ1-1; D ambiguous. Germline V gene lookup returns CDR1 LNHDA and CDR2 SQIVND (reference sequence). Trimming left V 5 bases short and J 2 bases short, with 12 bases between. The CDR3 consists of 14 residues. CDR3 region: CASSLEGVNTEAFF. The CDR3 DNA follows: TGTGCCAGTAGTTTGGAGGGAGTTAACACTGAAGCTTTCTTT.

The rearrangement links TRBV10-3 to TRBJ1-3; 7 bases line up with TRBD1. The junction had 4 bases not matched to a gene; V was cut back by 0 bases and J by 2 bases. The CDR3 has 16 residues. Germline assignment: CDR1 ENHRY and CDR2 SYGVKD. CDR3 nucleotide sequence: TGTGCCATCAGTGAGTCACAGGGGACTGCTGGAAACACCATATATTTT. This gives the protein CAISESQGTAGNTIYF.

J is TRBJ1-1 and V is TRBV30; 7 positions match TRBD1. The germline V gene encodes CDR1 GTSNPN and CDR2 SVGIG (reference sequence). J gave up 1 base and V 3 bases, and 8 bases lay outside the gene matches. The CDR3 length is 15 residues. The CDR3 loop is CAWRRSGTANTEAFF. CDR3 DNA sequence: TGTGCCTGGAGGAGATCCGGGACAGCGAACACTGAAGCTTTCTTT.

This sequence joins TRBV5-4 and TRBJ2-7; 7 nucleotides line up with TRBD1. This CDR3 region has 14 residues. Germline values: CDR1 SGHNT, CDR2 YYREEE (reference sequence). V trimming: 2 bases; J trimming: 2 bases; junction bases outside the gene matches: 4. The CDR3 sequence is CASSFRDSPYEQYF. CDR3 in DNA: TGTGCCAGCAGCTTCCGGGACAGCCCCTACGAGCAGTACTTC.

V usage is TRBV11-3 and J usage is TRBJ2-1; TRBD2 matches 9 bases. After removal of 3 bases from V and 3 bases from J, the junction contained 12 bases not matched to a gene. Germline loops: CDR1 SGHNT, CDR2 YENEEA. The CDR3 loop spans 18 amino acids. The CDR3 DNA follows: TGTGCCAGCAGCTTGAGTGGTGGCGGGAGGGGAATCTACAATGAGCAGTTCTTC. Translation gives CASSLSGGGRGIYNEQFF.